This is a list of T cell receptor beta chains from one sample in a study of blood T cell repertoires in COVID-19. This table comes from immunoSEQ multiplex PCR, and its TCRdb copy is limited to in-frame clones, with some not included. Altogether some 120,000 clones are present, approximately 80% being singletons, with the ten largest covering more than 15%. Material: peripheral blood. Source of these receptors: a man older than 75 with acute or convalescent COVID-19. Both conserved end residues are part of each CDR3. A D gene is named only where the DNA matches it firmly. Clone size is not always given. Where it is, it says once, few, many or a class for expanded clones.

len: 14
v_gene: TRBV19
abundance: NA
j_gene: TRBJ2-5
d_gene: TRBD2
CDR3nt: TGTGCCAGTACGGGCGGGGGGACCCAAGAGACCCAGTACTTC
CDR3aa: CASTGGGTQETQYF

len: 12
v_gene: TRBV2
abundance: NA
j_gene: TRBJ2-1
d_gene: NA
CDR3nt: TGTGCCAGCAGTGTTCAGGGGAATGAGCAGTTCTTC
CDR3aa: CASSVQGNEQFF

len: 13
v_gene: TRBV11-3
abundance: once
j_gene: TRBJ2-3
d_gene: NA
CDR3nt: TGTGCCAGCTCTGCAGATAGCACAGATACGCAGTATTTT
CDR3aa: CASSADSTDTQYF

len: 16
v_gene: TRBV15
abundance: NA
j_gene: TRBJ1-6
d_gene: NA
CDR3nt: TGTGCCACCAGCAGTTACAGTAGCTCCTATAATTCACCCCTCCACTTT
CDR3aa: CATSSYSSSYNSPLHF

len: 14
v_gene: TRBV27
abundance: NA
j_gene: TRBJ1-5
d_gene: TRBD1
CDR3nt: TGTGCCAGCAGACAGGGGCATAGCAATCAGCCCCAGCATTTT
CDR3aa: CASRQGHSNQPQHF

len: 14
v_gene: TRBV6-6
abundance: NA
j_gene: TRBJ1-3
d_gene: TRBD1
CDR3nt: TGTGCCAGCAACCGGGACAGGGCTGGAAACACCATATATTTT
CDR3aa: CASNRDRAGNTIYF

len: 14
v_gene: TRBV19
abundance: NA
j_gene: TRBJ2-3
d_gene: NA
CDR3nt: TGTGCCAGTAGTATCGGGGGATTCACAGATACGCAGTATTTT
CDR3aa: CASSIGGFTDTQYF

len: 17
v_gene: TRBV11-3
abundance: once
j_gene: TRBJ1-3
d_gene: NA
CDR3nt: TGTGCCAGCAGCTTAGATCTGGGCCGAGACTCTGGAAACACCATATATTTT
CDR3aa: CASSLDLGRDSGNTIYF

len: 15
v_gene: TRBV10-3
abundance: NA
j_gene: TRBJ2-1
d_gene: NA
CDR3nt: TGTGCCATCAGTGAGTCCAAAGGACAGCACAATGAGCAGTTCTTC
CDR3aa: CAISESKGQHNEQFF

len: 11
v_gene: TRBV30
abundance: few
j_gene: TRBJ2-1
d_gene: NA
CDR3nt: TGTGCCTGGAGTCTGCGCAATGAGCAGTTCTTC
CDR3aa: CAWSLRNEQFF

len: 15
v_gene: TRBV4-1
abundance: NA
j_gene: TRBJ2-2
d_gene: NA
CDR3nt: TGCGCCAGCACCTCCAGGACTGCGAACACCGGGGAGCTGTTTTTT
CDR3aa: CASTSRTANTGELFF

len: 15
v_gene: TRBV2
abundance: few
j_gene: TRBJ2-5
d_gene: NA
CDR3nt: TGTGCCAGCAGTGAGACTGGACTCCCACAAGAGACCCAGTACTTC
CDR3aa: CASSETGLPQETQYF

len: 10
v_gene: TRBV20-1
abundance: NA
j_gene: TRBJ1-2
d_gene: NA
CDR3nt: TGCAGTGACTCTAACTATGGCTACACCTTC
CDR3aa: CSDSNYGYTF

len: 18
v_gene: TRBV5-4
abundance: NA
j_gene: TRBJ2-1
d_gene: TRBD2
CDR3nt: TGTGCCAGCATGACCGGGACTAGCGGGGGCCTCTCCTACAATGAGCAGTTCTTC
CDR3aa: CASMTGTSGGLSYNEQFF

len: 11
v_gene: TRBV4-1
abundance: NA
j_gene: TRBJ1-1
d_gene: NA
CDR3nt: TGCGCCAGCAGCCAATTTCAACAGTCTTTCTTT
CDR3aa: CASSQFQQSFF

len: 16
v_gene: TRBV5-1
abundance: NA
j_gene: TRBJ2-1
d_gene: TRBD2
CDR3nt: TGCGCCAGCAGCGCTCGACTAGCGGGGGGGCTATCTGAGCAGTTCTTC
CDR3aa: CASSARLAGGLSEQFF

len: 16
v_gene: TRBV19
abundance: NA
j_gene: TRBJ2-2
d_gene: TRBD1
CDR3nt: TGTGCCAGTACCTCCATCGGGACAGGGGCCACCGGGGAGCTGTTTTTT
CDR3aa: CASTSIGTGATGELFF

len: 13
v_gene: TRBV27
abundance: once
j_gene: TRBJ2-3
d_gene: NA
CDR3nt: TGTGCCAGCAGACTAACACTGATAGATACGCAGTATTTT
CDR3aa: CASRLTLIDTQYF

len: 13
v_gene: TRBV7-2
abundance: NA
j_gene: TRBJ2-2
d_gene: NA
CDR3nt: TGTGCCAGCAGCTCATACAGCACCGGGGAGCTGTTTTTT
CDR3aa: CASSSYSTGELFF

len: 15
v_gene: TRBV6-6
abundance: NA
j_gene: TRBJ1-2
d_gene: TRBD1
CDR3nt: TGTGCCAGCAGTTACCACCGACAGGGTAGCGATGGCTACACCTTC
CDR3aa: CASSYHRQGSDGYTF

len: 15
v_gene: TRBV10-3
abundance: once
j_gene: TRBJ2-3
d_gene: TRBD2
CDR3nt: TGTGCCATCAGGGTAGCGGGGGGGCCTGGAGATACGCAGTATTTT
CDR3aa: CAIRVAGGPGDTQYF

len: 13
v_gene: TRBV5-4
abundance: few
j_gene: TRBJ1-6
d_gene: NA
CDR3nt: TGTGCCAGCAGCGGACGGACAAATTCACCCCTCCACTTT
CDR3aa: CASSGRTNSPLHF

len: 15
v_gene: TRBV11-2
abundance: once
j_gene: TRBJ2-4
d_gene: TRBD1
CDR3nt: TGTGCCAGCAGCTTTTCCAGGGGGAATATAAACATTCAGTACTTC
CDR3aa: CASSFSRGNINIQYF

len: 15
v_gene: TRBV24-1
abundance: NA
j_gene: TRBJ2-5
d_gene: TRBD2
CDR3nt: TGTGCCACCAGTGATGGGGAGGGTGACCAAGAGACCCAGTACTTC
CDR3aa: CATSDGEGDQETQYF

len: 16
v_gene: TRBV4-1
abundance: once
j_gene: TRBJ1-3
d_gene: NA
CDR3nt: TGCGCCAGCAGCCAACGCTCTAGTACATCTGGAAACACCATATATTTT
CDR3aa: CASSQRSSTSGNTIYF

len: 16
v_gene: TRBV5-6
abundance: once
j_gene: TRBJ2-7
d_gene: TRBD1
CDR3nt: TGTGCCAGCAGCCCTGGATGGCAGGGGGTTACCTACGAGCAGTACTTC
CDR3aa: CASSPGWQGVTYEQYF

len: 13
v_gene: TRBV2
abundance: NA
j_gene: TRBJ2-5
d_gene: NA
CDR3nt: TGTGCCAGCAGTGGACAGGTTGGGGAGACCCAGTACTTC
CDR3aa: CASSGQVGETQYF

len: 15
v_gene: TRBV7-2
abundance: NA
j_gene: TRBJ1-2
d_gene: NA
CDR3nt: TGTGCCAGCAGCTTAGAACAGGGAAAAAGGAGTGGCTACACCTTC
CDR3aa: CASSLEQGKRSGYTF

len: 14
v_gene: TRBV27
abundance: NA
j_gene: TRBJ2-1
d_gene: TRBD1
CDR3nt: TGTGCCAGCCTTGGACAGGGGGTAGGGAATGAGCAGTTCTTC
CDR3aa: CASLGQGVGNEQFF

len: 14
v_gene: TRBV7-8
abundance: NA
j_gene: TRBJ2-1
d_gene: TRBD1
CDR3nt: TGTGCCAGCACGAGACAGGGGGCCTTAGGGGAGCAGTTCTTC
CDR3aa: CASTRQGALGEQFF

len: 16
v_gene: TRBV7-2
abundance: NA
j_gene: TRBJ2-1
d_gene: NA
CDR3nt: TGTGCCAGCAGCCGCGGGGCGGAGGGTAACTGCAATGGGCAGTTCTTC
CDR3aa: CASSRGAEGNCNGQFF

len: 15
v_gene: TRBV6-5
abundance: many
j_gene: TRBJ2-7
d_gene: NA
CDR3nt: TGTGCCAGCAGTCTAATCGGGACAAGTACCTACGAGCAGTACTTC
CDR3aa: CASSLIGTSTYEQYF

len: 16
v_gene: TRBV7-8
abundance: NA
j_gene: TRBJ1-3
d_gene: NA
CDR3nt: TGTGCCAGCAGCTTAGTCGTAGCCCACTCTGGAAACACCATATATTTT
CDR3aa: CASSLVVAHSGNTIYF

len: 15
v_gene: TRBV5-1
abundance: NA
j_gene: TRBJ1-2
d_gene: TRBD1
CDR3nt: TGCGCCAGCAGCTTTACAGGGGGCGATTACTATGGCTACACCTTC
CDR3aa: CASSFTGGDYYGYTF

len: 13
v_gene: TRBV29-1
abundance: NA
j_gene: TRBJ2-3
d_gene: NA
CDR3nt: TGCAGCGTGGGGCCCGTACGCACAGATACGCAGTATTTT
CDR3aa: CSVGPVRTDTQYF